The entry below describes one TCR beta chain. What it binds is not known. A much larger clone lies one base from this, so it may be a read error. The data are from a study of T-cell reconstitution after alpha-beta-depleted transplantation in children. Study observations and caveats: It was newly produced T cells that mostly accounted for T-cell counts and diversity one year after transplant. Several hundred expanded graft clones reportedly gave rise to the alpha-beta T cells present about two months after transplant. Several patients had high TCRbeta diversity at day 60; it came from surviving recipient T cells and thymic progenitors.

TCRbeta library construction was performed incorporating unique molecular identifiers. TCRdb redid the calling of the PCR reads with MiXCR, one entry per CDR3 protein. In the table there are hundreds of thousands of distinct CDR3 sequences, around a tenth of which are singletons. CDR3 length: 15 residues. In germline, CDR1 is SGHRS, CDR2 YFSETQ. This receptor was taken from a boy under two years old with acute myeloid leukemia, due to receive a stem cell transplant. This specimen consisted of PBMCs, obtained before TCRalphabeta/CD19-depleted stem cell transplant. The rearrangement joins TRBV5-1 to TRBJ2-7, with TRBD2 identical over 8 bases. The CDR3 spells CASSLGFGGAYQQYF. CDR3 DNA sequence: TGCGCCAGCAGCTTGGGTTTCGGGGGGGCCTACCAGCAGTACTTC.